The rows below give T cell receptor beta chains drawn from one sample of a study of graft-versus-host responses after intestinal transplantation. Assay: immunoSEQ multiplex PCR; the TCRdb copy retains only in-frame clones and omits some. Seen here are about 15,000 clones, 79% observed once, and the top ten hold 7.8%. This specimen was ileum tissue, taken about 430 days after intestinal transplant. These receptors originate from a human patient who received an intestinal transplant, so some T cells may come from the graft donor. Each CDR3 is given with its conserved first and last residue. The D gene is left open where the match is weak. Only some rows state a clone size, as once, few, many or a class for expanded clones.

V: TRBV4-1; size: once; D: TRBD2; J: TRBJ2-7; DNA: TGCGCCAGCAGCCAGGAACCGGGACTATTTGTCTACGAGCAGTACTTC; CDR3: CASSQEPGLFVYEQYF
V: TRBV5-1; size: NA; D: NA; J: TRBJ2-7; DNA: TGCGCCAGCAGCTCCGCCTGGGGGGCAAACTACGAGCAGTACTTC; CDR3: CASSSAWGANYEQYF
V: TRBV7-2; size: NA; D: TRBD2; J: TRBJ2-7; DNA: TGTGCCAGCAGCGTAACTAGCGGGAGCGAGGTGAGCTACGAGCAGTACTTC; CDR3: CASSVTSGSEVSYEQYF
V: TRBV2; size: NA; D: NA; J: TRBJ2-7; DNA: TGTGCCAGCAGAGTCCCCGGGGCACCTCCCTACGAGCAGTACTTC; CDR3: CASRVPGAPPYEQYF
V: TRBV5-1; size: NA; D: TRBD2; J: TRBJ2-3; DNA: TGCGCCAGCAGCTCAGAACTAGCGGGGGCCGGGGATACGCAGTATTTT; CDR3: CASSSELAGAGDTQYF
V: TRBV6-1; size: once; D: NA; J: TRBJ1-5; DNA: TGTGCCAGCAGTGGACGGGGCTGGAGCAATCAGCCCCAGCATTTT; CDR3: CASSGRGWSNQPQHF
V: TRBV21-1; size: NA; D: NA; J: TRBJ2-7; DNA: TGTGCCAGCAGCGTCGGCTGCCACTCTGCCCGATACGAGCAGTACTTC; CDR3: CASSVGCHSARYEQYF
V: TRBV27; size: NA; D: NA; J: TRBJ1-4; DNA: TGTGCCAGCAGTTTATCAATGGGACACCTGAGGCGGGGAAATGAAAAACTGTTTTTT; CDR3: CASSLSMGHLRRGNEKLFF
V: TRBV27; size: NA; D: NA; J: TRBJ2-2; DNA: TGTGCCAGCAGTTTTACGCAGCTGAACACCGGGGAGCTGTTTTTT; CDR3: CASSFTQLNTGELFF
V: TRBV12-5; size: NA; D: TRBD2; J: TRBJ2-1; DNA: TGTGCTAGTGGTTGGGGACTAGCGGGGGCTCGCAATGAGCAGTTCTTC; CDR3: CASGWGLAGARNEQFF
V: TRBV27; size: NA; D: TRBD1; J: TRBJ2-2; DNA: TGTGCCAGCAGTTTAACCCGACAGGGAATAAATGGCGGGGAGCTGTTTTTT; CDR3: CASSLTRQGINGGELFF
V: TRBV6-5; size: NA; D: TRBD1; J: TRBJ2-7; DNA: TGTGCCAGCACCTGGGGGTCGGGACAGGGCTACGAGCAGTACTTC; CDR3: CASTWGSGQGYEQYF
V: TRBV16; size: NA; D: NA; J: TRBJ2-3; DNA: TGTGCCAGCCAGGAATCCACCTCAGATACGCAGTATTTT; CDR3: CASQESTSDTQYF
V: TRBV5-1; size: NA; D: TRBD1; J: TRBJ1-5; DNA: TGCGCCAGTAGACAGGGTAACAATCAGCCCCAGCATTTT; CDR3: CASRQGNNQPQHF
V: TRBV5-6; size: NA; D: NA; J: TRBJ1-5; DNA: TGTGCCAGCAGCCTCCGCGCTGGCATGAGCCAGCCCCAGCATTTT; CDR3: CASSLRAGMSQPQHF
V: TRBV20-1; size: NA; D: NA; J: TRBJ1-1; DNA: TGCAGTGCTATAGAGCTCCCTGAAGCTTTCTTT; CDR3: CSAIELPEAFF
V: TRBV11-3; size: once; D: NA; J: TRBJ2-5; DNA: TGTGCCAGCAGCCCGGGACCCCAAGAGACCCAGTACTTC; CDR3: CASSPGPQETQYF
V: TRBV6-1; size: NA; D: NA; J: TRBJ2-1; DNA: TGTGCCAGCAGCCCGTCCGACTGGGACAATGAGGAGCAGTTCTTC; CDR3: CASSPSDWDNEEQFF
V: TRBV19; size: NA; D: NA; J: TRBJ1-1; DNA: TGTGCCAGTAGTATACTGGGGGGCACTGAAGCTTTCTTT; CDR3: CASSILGGTEAFF
V: TRBV13; size: NA; D: NA; J: TRBJ2-7; DNA: TGTGCCAGCAGCTCGAGACAGACACTCTCCTACGAGCAGTACTTC; CDR3: CASSSRQTLSYEQYF